Listed here is a single TCR beta chain. This specimen comes from a study of cytomegalovirus exposure and HLA in healthy donors. PCR used 60 Vbeta primers and 13 Jbeta primers. Repertoires were generated with immunoSEQ multiplex PCR, while TCRdb's copy carries only in-frame clones and drops some. The table includes over 65,000 clones, roughly two thirds detected once. V lost 4 bases and J lost 3; bases outside the gene matches: 3. The V gene's germline CDR1 is MNHNS and CDR2 SASEGT. The CDR3 sequence is 13 residues long. This clonotype originated in a woman aged 45 to 65 in good health and CMV-seropositive. Source material: PBMCs. The gene calls are TRBV6-1 and TRBJ2-7; 7 bases fit TRBD1. CDR3 protein: CASSGTGGYEQYF. The CDR3 DNA reads as TGTGCCAGCAGTGGGACAGGAGGCTACGAGCAGTACTTC.